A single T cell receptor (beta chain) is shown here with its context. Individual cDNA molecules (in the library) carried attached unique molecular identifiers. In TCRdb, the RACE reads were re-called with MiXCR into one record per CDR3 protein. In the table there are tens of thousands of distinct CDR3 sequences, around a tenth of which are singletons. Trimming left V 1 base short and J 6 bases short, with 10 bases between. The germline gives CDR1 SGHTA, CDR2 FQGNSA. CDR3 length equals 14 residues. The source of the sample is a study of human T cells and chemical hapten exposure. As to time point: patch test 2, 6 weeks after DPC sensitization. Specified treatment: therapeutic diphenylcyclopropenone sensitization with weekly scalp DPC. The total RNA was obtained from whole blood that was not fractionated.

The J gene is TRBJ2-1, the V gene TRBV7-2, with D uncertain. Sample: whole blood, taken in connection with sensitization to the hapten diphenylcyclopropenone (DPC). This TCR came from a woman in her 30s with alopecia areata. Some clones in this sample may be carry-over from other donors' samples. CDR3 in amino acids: CASSLGVVSNEQFF. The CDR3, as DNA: TGTGCCAGCAGCTTAGGGGTCGTCTCCAATGAGCAGTTCTTC.